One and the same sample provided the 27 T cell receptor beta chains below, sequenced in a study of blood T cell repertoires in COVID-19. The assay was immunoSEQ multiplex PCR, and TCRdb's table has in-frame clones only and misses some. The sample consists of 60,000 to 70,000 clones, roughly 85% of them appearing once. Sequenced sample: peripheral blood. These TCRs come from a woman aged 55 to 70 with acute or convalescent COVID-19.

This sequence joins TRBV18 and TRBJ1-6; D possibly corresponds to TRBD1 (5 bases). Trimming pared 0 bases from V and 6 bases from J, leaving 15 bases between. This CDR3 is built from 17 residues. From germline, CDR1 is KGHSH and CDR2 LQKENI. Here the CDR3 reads CASSPPGGYFSNSPLHF. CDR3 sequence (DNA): TGTGCCAGCTCACCACCGGGGGGGTACTTCAGTAATTCACCCCTCCACTTT.

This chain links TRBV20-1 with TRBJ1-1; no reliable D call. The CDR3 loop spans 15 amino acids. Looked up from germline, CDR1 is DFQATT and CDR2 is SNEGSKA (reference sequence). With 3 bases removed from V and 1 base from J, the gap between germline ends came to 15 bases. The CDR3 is CSASSVREPNTEAFF. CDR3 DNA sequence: TGCAGTGCTAGTTCTGTTCGGGAACCGAACACTGAAGCTTTCTTT.

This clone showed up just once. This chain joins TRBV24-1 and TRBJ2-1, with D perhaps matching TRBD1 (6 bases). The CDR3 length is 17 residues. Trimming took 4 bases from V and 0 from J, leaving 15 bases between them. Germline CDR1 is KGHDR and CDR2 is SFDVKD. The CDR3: CATSDPSRRGSYNEQFF. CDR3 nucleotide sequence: TGTGCCACCAGTGACCCTAGTCGCAGGGGCTCCTACAATGAGCAGTTCTTC.

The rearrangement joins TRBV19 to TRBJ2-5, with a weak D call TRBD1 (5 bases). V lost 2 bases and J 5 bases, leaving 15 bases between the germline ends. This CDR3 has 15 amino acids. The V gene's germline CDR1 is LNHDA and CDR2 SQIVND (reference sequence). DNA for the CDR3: TGTGCCAGTAGTATAAGGTTAGGGGCCGGGGAGACCCAGTACTTC. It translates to CASSIRLGAGETQYF.

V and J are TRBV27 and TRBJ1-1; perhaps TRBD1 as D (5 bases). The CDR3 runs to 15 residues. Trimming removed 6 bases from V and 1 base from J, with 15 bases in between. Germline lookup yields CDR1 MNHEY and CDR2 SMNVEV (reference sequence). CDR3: CASSLLPGSNTEAFF. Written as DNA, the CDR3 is TGTGCCAGCAGCCTCCTACCAGGGTCGAACACTGAAGCTTTCTTT.

The CDR3 DNA reads TGTGCCACCAGCAGAGATCGTTCTTCCCCAGGGGGCTACGTACCGGCTGGGGCCAACGTCCTGACTTTC. Translating gives CATSRDRSSPGGYVPAGANVLTF. This chain uses TRBV15 with TRBJ2-6; 8 bases are shared with TRBD1. V trimming: 0 bases; J trimming: 2 bases; junction bases outside the gene matches: 21. The germline V gene encodes CDR1 LNHNV and CDR2 YYDKDF (reference sequence). This CDR3 is built from 23 residues.

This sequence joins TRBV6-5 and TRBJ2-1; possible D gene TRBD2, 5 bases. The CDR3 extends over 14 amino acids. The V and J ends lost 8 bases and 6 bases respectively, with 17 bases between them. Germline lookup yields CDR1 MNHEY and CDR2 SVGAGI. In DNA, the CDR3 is TGTGCCAGCGGGATCTCCGGGAACAGCAATGAGCAGTTCTTC. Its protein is CASGISGNSNEQFF.

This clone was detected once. The CDR3 region is CASSVLKQGYEETQYF. Here the CDR3 DNA reads TGTGCCAGCAGCGTACTCAAACAGGGGTACGAGGAGACCCAGTACTTC. This chain joins TRBV2 and TRBJ2-5; 7 bases fit TRBD1. J was trimmed by 5 bases and V by 6 bases; bases with no gene match: 15. Germline V gene sequence: CDR1 SNHLY, CDR2 FYNNEI. The CDR3 spans 16 residues.

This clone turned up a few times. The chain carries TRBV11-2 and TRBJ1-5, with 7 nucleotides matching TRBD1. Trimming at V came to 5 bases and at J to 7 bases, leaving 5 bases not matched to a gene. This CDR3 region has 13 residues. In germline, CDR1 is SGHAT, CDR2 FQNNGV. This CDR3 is CASSAGQIQPQHF. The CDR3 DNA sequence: TGTGCCAGCAGCGCGGGACAGATACAGCCCCAGCATTTT.

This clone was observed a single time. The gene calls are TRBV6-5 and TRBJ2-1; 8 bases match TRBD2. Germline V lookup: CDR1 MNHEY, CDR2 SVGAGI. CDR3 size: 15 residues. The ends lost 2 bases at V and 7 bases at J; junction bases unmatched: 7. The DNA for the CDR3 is TGTGCCAGCAGTTACGAAGCTAGCGGGCGGAATGAGCAGTTCTTC. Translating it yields CASSYEASGRNEQFF.

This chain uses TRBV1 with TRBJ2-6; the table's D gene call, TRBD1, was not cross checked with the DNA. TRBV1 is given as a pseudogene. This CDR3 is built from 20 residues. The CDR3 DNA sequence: TGCACCAGCAGCCAACCGTGGGACAGGATGACCGGCTCTGGGGCCAACGTCCTGACTTTC. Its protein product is CTSSQPWDRMTGSGANVLTF.

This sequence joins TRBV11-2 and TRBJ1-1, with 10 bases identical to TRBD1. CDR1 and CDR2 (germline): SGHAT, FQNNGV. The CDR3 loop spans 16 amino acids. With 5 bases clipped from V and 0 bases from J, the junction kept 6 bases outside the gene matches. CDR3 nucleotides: TGTGCCAGCAGCCCCAGGACAGGGGGGATGAACACTGAAGCTTTCTTT. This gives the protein CASSPRTGGMNTEAFF. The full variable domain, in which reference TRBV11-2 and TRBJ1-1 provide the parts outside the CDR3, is EAGVAQSPRYKIIEKRQSVAFWCNPISGHATLYWYQQILGQGPKLLIQFQNNGVVDDSQLPKDRFSAERLKGVDSTLKIQPAKLEDSAVYLCASSPRTGGMNTEAFFGQGTRLTVV.

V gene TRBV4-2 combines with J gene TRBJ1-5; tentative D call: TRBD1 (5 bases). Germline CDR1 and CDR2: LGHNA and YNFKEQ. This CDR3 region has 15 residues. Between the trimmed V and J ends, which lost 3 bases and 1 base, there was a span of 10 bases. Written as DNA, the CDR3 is TGTGCCAGCAGCCAGGACCACAGGAGCAATCAGCCCCAGCATTTT. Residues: CASSQDHRSNQPQHF.

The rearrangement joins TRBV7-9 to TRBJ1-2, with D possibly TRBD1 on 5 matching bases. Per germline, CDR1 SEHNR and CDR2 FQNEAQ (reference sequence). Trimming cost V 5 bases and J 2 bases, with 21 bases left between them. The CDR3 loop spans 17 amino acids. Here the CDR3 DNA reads TGTGCCAGCAGCCACACCAATGAAGACAGCCTGAACTATGGCTACACCTTC. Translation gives CASSHTNEDSLNYGYTF.

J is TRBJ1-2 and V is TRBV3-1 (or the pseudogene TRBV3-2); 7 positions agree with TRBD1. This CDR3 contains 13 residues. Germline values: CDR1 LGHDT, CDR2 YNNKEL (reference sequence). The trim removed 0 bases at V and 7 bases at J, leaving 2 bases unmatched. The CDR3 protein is CASSQDRGFGYTF. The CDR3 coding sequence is TGTGCCAGCAGCCAAGACAGGGGGTTTGGCTACACCTTC.

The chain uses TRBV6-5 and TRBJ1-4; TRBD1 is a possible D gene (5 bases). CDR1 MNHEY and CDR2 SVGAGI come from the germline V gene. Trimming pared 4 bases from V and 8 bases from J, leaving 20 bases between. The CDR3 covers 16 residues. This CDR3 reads CASSWEQASLGEKLFF. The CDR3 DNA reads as TGTGCCAGCAGTTGGGAACAGGCATCCTTAGGGGAAAAACTGTTTTTT.

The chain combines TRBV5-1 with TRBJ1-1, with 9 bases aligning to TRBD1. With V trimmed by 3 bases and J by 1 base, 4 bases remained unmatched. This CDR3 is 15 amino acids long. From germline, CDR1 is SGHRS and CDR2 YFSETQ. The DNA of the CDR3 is TGCGCCAGCAGCTCCCAGGGACAGGGGAACACTGAAGCTTTCTTT. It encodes CASSSQGQGNTEAFF.

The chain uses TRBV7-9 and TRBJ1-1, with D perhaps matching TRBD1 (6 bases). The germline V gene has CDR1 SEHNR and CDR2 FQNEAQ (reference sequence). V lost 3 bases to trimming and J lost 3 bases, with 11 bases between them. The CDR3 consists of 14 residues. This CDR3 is CASSFRGGDTEAFF. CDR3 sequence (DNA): TGTGCCAGCAGCTTCAGGGGAGGGGACACTGAAGCTTTCTTT. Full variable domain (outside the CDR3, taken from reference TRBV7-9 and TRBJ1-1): DTGVSQNPRHKITKRGQNVTFRCDPISEHNRLYWYRQTLGQGPEFLTYFQNEAQLEKSRLLSDRFSAERPKGSFSTLEIQRTEQGDSAMYLCASSFRGGDTEAFFGQGTRLTVV.

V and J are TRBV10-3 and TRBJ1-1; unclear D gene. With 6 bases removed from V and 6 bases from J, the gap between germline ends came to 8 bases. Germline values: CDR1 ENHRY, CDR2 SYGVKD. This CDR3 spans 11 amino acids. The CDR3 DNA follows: TGTGCCATCAGGGAGGTAGCTGAAGCTTTCTTT. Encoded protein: CAIREVAEAFF.

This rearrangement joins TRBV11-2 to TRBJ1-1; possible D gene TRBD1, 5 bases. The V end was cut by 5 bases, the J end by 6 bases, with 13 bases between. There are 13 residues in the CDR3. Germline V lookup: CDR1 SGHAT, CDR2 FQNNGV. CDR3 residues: CASSAHQGSEAFF. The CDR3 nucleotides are TGTGCCAGCAGCGCCCACCAGGGTTCTGAAGCTTTCTTT.

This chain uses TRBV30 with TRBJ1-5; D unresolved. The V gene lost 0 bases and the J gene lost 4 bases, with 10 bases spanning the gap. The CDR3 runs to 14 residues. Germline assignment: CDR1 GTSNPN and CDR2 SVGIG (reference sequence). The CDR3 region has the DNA TGTGCCTGGAGTGTCCGCGGATTAAATCAGCCCCAGCATTTT. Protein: CAWSVRGLNQPQHF.

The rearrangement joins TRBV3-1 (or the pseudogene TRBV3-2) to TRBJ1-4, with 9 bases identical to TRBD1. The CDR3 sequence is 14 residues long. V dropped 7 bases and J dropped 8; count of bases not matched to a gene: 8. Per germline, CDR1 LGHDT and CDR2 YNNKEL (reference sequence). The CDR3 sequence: CASTIRTGDEKLFF. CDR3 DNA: TGTGCCAGCACCATTCGGACAGGGGACGAAAAACTGTTTTTT.

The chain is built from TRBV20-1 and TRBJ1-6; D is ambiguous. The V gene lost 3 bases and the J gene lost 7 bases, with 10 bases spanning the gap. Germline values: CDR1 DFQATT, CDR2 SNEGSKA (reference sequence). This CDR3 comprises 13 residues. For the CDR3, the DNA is TGCAGTGCTAGTGCAGGCCAAAATTCACCCCTCCACTTT. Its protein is CSASAGQNSPLHF.

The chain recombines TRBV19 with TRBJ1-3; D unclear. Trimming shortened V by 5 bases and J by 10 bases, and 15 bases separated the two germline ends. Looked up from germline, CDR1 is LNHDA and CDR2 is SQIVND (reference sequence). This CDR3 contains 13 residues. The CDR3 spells CASSSPGLRTIYF. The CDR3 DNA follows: TGTGCCAGTAGTTCACCAGGACTTCGGACCATATATTTT.

The CDR3 spells CASSPFGGAKLAKNIQYF. DNA of the CDR3: TGTGCCAGCAGTCCCTTCGGGGGGGCAAAACTAGCCAAAAACATTCAGTACTTC. J is TRBJ2-4 and V is TRBV6-6; 8 bases line up with TRBD2. Germline V gives CDR1 MNHNY, CDR2 SVGAGI (reference sequence). The length of the CDR3 is 18 residues. Trimming at V came to 5 bases and at J to 0 bases, leaving 12 bases not matched to a gene.

The CDR3 DNA reads TGTGCCAGCAGTTTATTGGCGCGGGCCCCGAATTCACCCCTCCACTTT. This translates into CASSLLARAPNSPLHF. This chain uses TRBV27 with TRBJ1-6; D ambiguous. Trimming pared 1 base from V and 7 bases from J, leaving 14 bases between. The CDR3 spans 16 residues. Germline assignment: CDR1 MNHEY and CDR2 SMNVEV (reference sequence).

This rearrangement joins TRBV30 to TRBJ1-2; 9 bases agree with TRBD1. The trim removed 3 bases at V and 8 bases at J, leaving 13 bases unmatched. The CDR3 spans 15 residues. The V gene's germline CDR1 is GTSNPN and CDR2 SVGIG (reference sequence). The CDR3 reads CAWRRDRANSLGYTF. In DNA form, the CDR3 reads TGTGCCTGGAGACGGGACAGGGCGAATTCGCTAGGCTACACCTTC.